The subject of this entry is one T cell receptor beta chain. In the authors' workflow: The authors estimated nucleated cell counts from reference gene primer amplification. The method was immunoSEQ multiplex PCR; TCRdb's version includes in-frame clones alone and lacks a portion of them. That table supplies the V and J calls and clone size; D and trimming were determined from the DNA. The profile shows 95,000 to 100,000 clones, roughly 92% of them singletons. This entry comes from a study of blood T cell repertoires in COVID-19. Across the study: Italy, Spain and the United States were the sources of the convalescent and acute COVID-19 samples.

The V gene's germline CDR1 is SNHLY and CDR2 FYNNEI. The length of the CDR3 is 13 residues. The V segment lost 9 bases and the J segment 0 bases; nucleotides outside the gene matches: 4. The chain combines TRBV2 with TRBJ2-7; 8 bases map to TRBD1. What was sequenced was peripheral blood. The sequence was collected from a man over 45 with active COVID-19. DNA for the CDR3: TGTGCCAGGCGACAGGGGACCTCCTACGAGCAGTACTTC. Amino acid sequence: CARRQGTSYEQYF.